These 10 T cell receptor beta chains were sequenced from one sample in a study of T cell responses to AZD1222 COVID-19 vaccine. The protocol was immunoSEQ multiplex PCR, while the TCRdb copy is restricted to in-frame clones and leaves out a portion. Of fewer than 120,000 clones in the sample, just under 95% were seen once. Sequenced material: peripheral blood, taken 28 days after the second AZD1222 dose. The receptors shown here come from an adult who received the AZD1222 COVID-19 vaccine.

The chain employs TRBV4-2 and TRBJ2-5; D is unresolved. V lost 1 base and J 3 bases, leaving 6 bases between the germline ends. Germline CDR1 is LGHNA and CDR2 is YNFKEQ. This CDR3 region has 13 residues. CDR3 protein: CASSQAREETQYF. In DNA, the CDR3 is TGTGCCAGCAGCCAAGCACGGGAAGAGACCCAGTACTTC.

This chain links TRBV18 with TRBJ1-2; 7 positions agree with TRBD1. Germline CDR1 reads KGHSH; CDR2 reads LQKENI. The CDR3 length is 13 residues. V shed 0 bases, J shed 8 bases, and the junction held 3 bases outside the gene matches. The chain's CDR3 is CASSPPGQAGYTF. The CDR3 DNA reads TGTGCCAGCTCACCACCTGGACAGGCCGGCTACACCTTC.

The CDR3 reads CASSYTYQETQYF. The CDR3, as DNA: TGTGCCAGCAGTTACACGTACCAAGAGACCCAGTACTTC. The gene calls are TRBV7-2 and TRBJ2-5; D not certain. Germline V gives CDR1 SGHTA, CDR2 FQGNSA. The CDR3 has 13 amino acids. V was clipped by 6 bases and J by 0 bases, with 8 bases between them.

The CDR3 DNA follows: TGTGCCAGCAGCCACTCGGGACAGGGGCGGGATACGCAGTATTTT. Amino acids: CASSHSGQGRDTQYF. This chain links TRBV7-8 with TRBJ2-3, with 10 bases matching TRBD1. The V gene end was trimmed by 5 bases and the J gene end by 6 bases; junction bases not matched to a gene: 8. Germline V lookup: CDR1 SGHVS, CDR2 FQNEAQ. This CDR3 has 15 amino acids. Based on the CDR3 plus reference TRBV7-8 and TRBJ2-3, the full variable domain is GAGVSQSPRYKVAKRGQDVALRCDPISGHVSLFWYQQALGQGPEFLTYFQNEAQLDKSGLPSDRFFAERPEGSVSTLKIQRTQQEDSAVYLCASSHSGQGRDTQYFGPGTRLTVL.

This chain uses TRBV5-4 with TRBJ2-3, with 8 nucleotides matching TRBD2. Trimming at V came to 3 bases and at J to 2 bases, leaving 5 bases not matched to a gene. This CDR3 has 15 residues. The V gene's germline CDR1 is SGHNT and CDR2 YYREEE (reference sequence). Here the CDR3 DNA reads TGTGCCAGCAGCTCACTACTAGCGGCCACAGATACGCAGTATTTT. This encodes CASSSLLAATDTQYF.

V gene TRBV5-1 combines with J gene TRBJ1-3; the D is unclear. V lost 0 bases, J lost 2 bases, and 3 bases lay in between. Per the germline V gene, CDR1 is SGHRS and CDR2 is YFSETQ. CDR3 length: 13 residues. CDR3 nucleotides: TGCGCCAGCAGCTTGGGGGCTGGAAACACCATATATTTT. This encodes CASSLGAGNTIYF. Based on the CDR3 plus reference TRBV5-1 and TRBJ1-3, the full variable domain is KAGVTQTPRYLIKTRGQQVTLSCSPISGHRSVSWYQQTPGQGLQFLFEYFSETQRNKGNFPGRFSGRQFSNSRSEMNVSTLELGDSALYLCASSLGAGNTIYFGEGSWLTVV.

This sequence joins TRBV3-1 (or the pseudogene TRBV3-2) and TRBJ2-2, with D uncertain. CDR3 length: 11 amino acids. The V gene's germline CDR1 is LGHDT and CDR2 YNNKEL (reference sequence). V dropped 1 base and J dropped 6 bases, with 0 bases sitting between them. This chain's CDR3 is CASSQAGELFF. Written as DNA, the CDR3 is TGTGCCAGCAGCCAAGCCGGGGAGCTGTTTTTT.

V gene TRBV14 combines with J gene TRBJ1-6; 9 nucleotides align to TRBD1. Germline CDR1 SGHDN, CDR2 FVKESK. V trimming: 4 bases; J trimming: 9 bases; junction bases outside the gene matches: 10. The CDR3 is 16 amino acids. The CDR3 reads CASSPPGTGIGSPLHF. DNA of the CDR3: TGTGCCAGCAGCCCACCGGGGACAGGGATTGGTTCACCCCTCCACTTT.

This chain links TRBV5-1 with TRBJ1-5; D not certain. The V end lost 0 bases, the J end lost 6 bases, and 7 bases lay between the germline ends. Germline V gene data show CDR1 as SGHRS and CDR2 as YFSETQ. There are 13 residues in the CDR3. The CDR3 DNA follows: TGCGCCAGCAGCTTGGAGGGTATTCAGCCCCAGCATTTT. Its translation is CASSLEGIQPQHF.

The CDR3 DNA reads TGTGCCAGCAGCTTGGCACAGGGGGCGCGTGAGACCCAGTACTTC. Translation gives CASSLAQGARETQYF. This chain connects TRBV5-4 to TRBJ2-5, with 9 bases matching TRBD1. Germline V CDR1 and CDR2: SGHNT, YYREEE (reference sequence). The CDR3 totals 15 residues. With V trimmed by 0 bases and J by 5 bases, 5 bases remained unmatched. Combining the CDR3 with reference TRBV5-4 and TRBJ2-5 gives the whole variable domain ETGVTQSPTHLIKTRGQQVTLRCSSQSGHNTVSWYQQALGQGPQFIFQYYREEENGRGNFPPRFSGLQFPNYSSELNVNALELDDSALYLCASSLAQGARETQYFGPGTRLLVL.